This TCR beta chain is drawn from a study of blood T cell repertoires in COVID-19. Study-wide background: The United States, Italy and Spain supplied acute and convalescent COVID-19 samples.

Method: immunoSEQ multiplex PCR; TCRdb's copy keeps in-frame clones and lacks some. The repertoire holds 300,000 to 350,000 clones, with around 88% as singletons. This CDR3 spans 17 amino acids. Germline CDR1 PRHDT, CDR2 FYEKMQ (reference sequence). V lost 5 bases and J lost 1, with 19 bases in between. It was during active infection that Seattle patients were enrolled and then longitudinally followed. The gene calls are TRBV13 and TRBJ2-3, with D possibly TRBD2 on 6 matching bases. Sequenced sample: peripheral blood. This TCR was recovered from a young woman with COVID-19, enrolled during active disease. CDR3 loop: CASSLPRRGRGTDTQYF. The CDR3 DNA reads TGTGCCAGCAGCCTCCCTCGGCGGGGACGTGGCACAGATACGCAGTATTTT.